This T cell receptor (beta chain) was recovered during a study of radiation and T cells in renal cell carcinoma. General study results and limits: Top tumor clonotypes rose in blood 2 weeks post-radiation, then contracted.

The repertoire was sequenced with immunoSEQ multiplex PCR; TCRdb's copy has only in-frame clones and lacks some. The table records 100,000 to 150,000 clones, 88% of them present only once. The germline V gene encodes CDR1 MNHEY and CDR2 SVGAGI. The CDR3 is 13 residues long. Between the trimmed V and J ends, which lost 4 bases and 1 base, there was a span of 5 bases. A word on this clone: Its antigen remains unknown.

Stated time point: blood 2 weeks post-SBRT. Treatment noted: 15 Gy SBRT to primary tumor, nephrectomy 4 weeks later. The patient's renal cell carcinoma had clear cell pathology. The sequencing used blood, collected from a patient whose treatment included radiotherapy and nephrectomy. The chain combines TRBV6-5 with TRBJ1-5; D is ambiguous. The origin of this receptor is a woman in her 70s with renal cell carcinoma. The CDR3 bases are TGTGCCAGCAGTTTGGACAGCAATCAGCCCCAGCATTTT. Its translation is CASSLDSNQPQHF.